The 21 T cell receptor beta chains listed next were all sequenced from one sample in a study of blood T cell repertoires in COVID-19. Sequencing was performed with immunoSEQ multiplex PCR; in TCRdb, only in-frame clones are kept and a portion is missing. This sample has roughly 80,000 clones, with approximately 90% found just once. Sequenced input: peripheral blood. These receptors were collected from a woman over 75 with active or convalescent COVID-19.

The V call is TRBV5-1, the J call TRBJ2-1; D remains ambiguous. The length of the CDR3 is 12 residues. V was clipped by 7 bases and J by 7 bases, with 12 bases between them. CDR1 is SGHRS, CDR2 YFSETQ, per germline. The CDR3 DNA reads TGCGCCAGCTCCATTATCGGGAATGAGCAGTTCTTC. It codes for CASSIIGNEQFF.

V usage is TRBV3-1 (or the pseudogene TRBV3-2) and J usage is TRBJ2-1; 8 bases are a match to TRBD2. The CDR3 sequence is 16 residues long. Germline V gene sequence: CDR1 LGHDT, CDR2 YNNKEL (reference sequence). With V trimmed by 2 bases and J by 7 bases, 10 bases remained unmatched. In DNA, the CDR3 is TGTGCCAGCAGCCAAAGGGCCGGGAGGGCTGGGAATGAGCAGTTCTTC. It is translated as CASSQRAGRAGNEQFF.

The chain recombines TRBV24-1 with TRBJ2-3; 11 positions agree with TRBD2. J lost 3 bases, V lost 3 bases, and 1 base had no gene match. The length of the CDR3 is 15 residues. Germline V CDR1 and CDR2: KGHDR, SFDVKD. In DNA, the CDR3 is TGTGCCACCAGTGATGGGACTAGCGGAACAGATACGCAGTATTTT. Its translation: CATSDGTSGTDTQYF.

This clone was found once. V is TRBV19 and J is TRBJ2-5; 8 nucleotides agree with TRBD1. CDR3 length: 15 amino acids. With V trimmed by 3 bases and J by 5 bases, 8 bases remained unmatched. CDR1 and CDR2 (germline): LNHDA, SQIVND (reference sequence). Here the CDR3 reads CASSMTGASRETQYF. The CDR3 nucleotides are TGTGCCAGTAGTATGACAGGGGCCTCTCGGGAGACCCAGTACTTC.

The chain has TRBV29-1 and TRBJ2-2, with no clear D. The CDR3 extends over 14 amino acids. Trimming removed 7 bases at V and 0 bases at J, with 12 bases between. Per germline, CDR1 SQVTM and CDR2 ANQGSEA. The CDR3 DNA reads as TGCAGCGCCCGGTCGACTTCGAACACCGGGGAGCTGTTTTTT. This codes for CSARSTSNTGELFF.

This clone was detected a few times. The rearrangement uses TRBV6-5 and TRBJ2-7; 8 bases agree with TRBD1. Germline values: CDR1 MNHEY, CDR2 SVGAGI. This CDR3 has 14 amino acids. The V segment lost 8 bases and the J segment 2 bases; nucleotides outside the gene matches: 8. The CDR3 loop reads CASGRTGRTYEQYF. DNA for the CDR3: TGTGCCAGCGGACGGACAGGGAGGACCTACGAGCAGTACTTC.

This chain links TRBV6-5 with TRBJ2-7; 9 bases match TRBD1. The germline CDR1 and CDR2 sequences are MNHEY and SVGAGI. The CDR3 contains 14 residues. V shed 6 bases and J 5 bases; nucleotides not matched to a gene: 8. CDR3 sequence: CASRGDRVRNEQYF. The CDR3 DNA follows: TGTGCCAGCAGGGGGGACAGGGTAAGGAACGAGCAGTACTTC.

The V gene is TRBV7-9, the J gene TRBJ2-7; the match to TRBD1 covers 7 bases. Germline loops: CDR1 SEHNR, CDR2 FQNEAQ (reference sequence). V was pared by 6 bases and J by 5 bases, with 13 bases of the junction left unmatched. The CDR3 is made up of 15 amino acids. The CDR3 sequence: CASSLNRQGTDEQYF. The CDR3 nucleotides are TGTGCCAGCAGTCTGAATAGACAGGGAACCGACGAGCAGTACTTC.

V usage is TRBV5-4 and J usage is TRBJ2-7; D is perhaps TRBD2 (6 bases). Between the trimmed V and J ends, which lost 4 bases and 2 bases, there was a span of 19 bases. This CDR3 is built from 16 residues. The V gene's germline CDR1 is SGHNT and CDR2 YYREEE (reference sequence). DNA for the CDR3: TGTGCCAGCAGCCCGAGGGGCGGGGCCGATACCTACGAGCAGTACTTC. Translated, it gives CASSPRGGADTYEQYF.

This chain connects TRBV7-8 to TRBJ2-7; no firm D call. Trimming shortened V by 1 base and J by 7 bases, and 14 bases separated the two germline ends. From germline, CDR1 is SGHVS and CDR2 FQNEAQ. The CDR3 loop spans 14 amino acids. The CDR3 DNA reads as TGTGCCAGCAGCTTAGTACCCTCCGAGAGGGAGCAGTACTTC. It is translated as CASSLVPSEREQYF. Supplemented by reference TRBV7-8 and TRBJ2-7, the full variable domain reads GAGVSQSPRYKVAKRGQDVALRCDPISGHVSLFWYQQALGQGPEFLTYFQNEAQLDKSGLPSDRFFAERPEGSVSTLKIQRTQQEDSAVYLCASSLVPSEREQYFGPGTRLTVT.

The chain employs TRBV19 and TRBJ2-2, with 7 bases that match TRBD2. Germline V lookup: CDR1 LNHDA, CDR2 SQIVND (reference sequence). The CDR3 totals 16 residues. The trim removed 5 bases at V and 0 bases at J, leaving 6 bases unmatched. The CDR3 DNA follows: TGTGCCAGTAGTGTTCTAAGCGGGGCGAACACCGGGGAGCTGTTTTTT. It codes for CASSVLSGANTGELFF. The full variable domain, with the rest looked up from reference TRBV19 and TRBJ2-2, is DGGITQSPKYLFRKEGQNVTLSCEQNLNHDAMYWYRQDPGQGLRLIYYSQIVNDFQKGDIAEGYSVSREKKESFPLTVTSAQKNPTAFYLCASSVLSGANTGELFFGEGSRLTVL.

This chain joins TRBV30 and TRBJ1-4; the match to TRBD1 covers 11 bases. This CDR3 spans 13 amino acids. Looked up from germline, CDR1 is GTSNPN and CDR2 is SVGIG (reference sequence). With V trimmed by 5 bases and J by 6 bases, 2 bases remained unmatched. CDR3 sequence (DNA): TGTGCCTGGCCGGGACAGGGGGATGAAAAACTGTTTTTT. Its protein is CAWPGQGDEKLFF.

This clone was seen just once. This chain's CDR3 is CASSSTGRMWTQYF. The CDR3 coding sequence is TGTGCCAGCAGCTCGACTGGTAGGATGTGGACCCAGTACTTC. The genes are TRBV21-1 and TRBJ2-5; the table's D call TRBD2 went unverified against the DNA. TRBV21-1 is classified as a pseudogene. The CDR3 contains 14 residues.

The J gene is TRBJ2-1, the V gene TRBV9, with 13 bases identical to TRBD2. The germline gives CDR1 SGDLS, CDR2 YYNGEE. The CDR3 loop spans 18 amino acids. V lost 3 bases, J lost 0 bases, and 6 bases stayed unmatched. The chain's CDR3 is CASSARTSGRGSYNEQFF. For the CDR3, the DNA is TGTGCCAGCAGCGCCCGGACTAGCGGGAGAGGCTCCTACAATGAGCAGTTCTTC.

The chain couples TRBV6-2 or TRBV6-3 to TRBJ2-7; 9 bases line up with TRBD2. From germline, CDR1 is MNHEY and CDR2 SVGEGT. The length of the CDR3 is 15 residues. With V trimmed by 5 bases and J by 3 bases, 8 bases remained unmatched. The CDR3 loop is CASSTSGQGVYEQYF. CDR3 bases: TGTGCCAGCAGTACTAGCGGGCAGGGAGTCTACGAGCAGTACTTC.

Only one count was recorded for this clone. The chain links TRBV7-9 to TRBJ1-2; 7 positions agree with TRBD1. J was trimmed by 4 bases and V by 3 bases; bases with no gene match: 2. Germline V gene data show CDR1 as SEHNR and CDR2 as FQNEAQ (reference sequence). The CDR3 sequence is 13 residues long. The CDR3 loop reads CASSLGDSYGYTF. DNA for the CDR3: TGTGCCAGCAGCTTGGGGGACAGCTATGGCTACACCTTC.

The chain uses TRBV19 and TRBJ2-7; D is unresolved. The CDR3 loop spans 13 amino acids. Germline lookup yields CDR1 LNHDA and CDR2 SQIVND (reference sequence). V dropped 3 bases and J dropped 3 bases, with 9 bases sitting between them. CDR3 DNA: TGTGCCAGTAGTATGGGCAGAAGCTACGAGCAGTACTTC. Amino acids: CASSMGRSYEQYF.

The CDR3 spells CASSQDSNSPLHF. The CDR3 coding sequence is TGTGCCAGCAGCCAAGATAGTAATTCACCCCTCCACTTT. The chain uses TRBV3-1 (or the pseudogene TRBV3-2) and TRBJ1-6; D is undetermined. Germline V lookup: CDR1 LGHDT, CDR2 YNNKEL (reference sequence). The CDR3 covers 13 residues. Between the trimmed V and J ends, which lost 0 bases and 6 bases, there was a span of 3 bases.

This sequence joins TRBV25-1 and TRBJ1-2, with TRBD1 as a possible D gene (6 bases). This CDR3 region has 16 residues. Per the germline V gene, CDR1 is MGHDK and CDR2 is SYGVNS. Trimming left V 1 base short and J 0 bases short, with 12 bases between. The CDR3 DNA follows: TGTGCCAGCAGTGAATCACATAACAGGGCTAACTATGGCTACACCTTC. This translates into CASSESHNRANYGYTF.

The chain recombines TRBV29-1 with TRBJ2-7, with 8 positions matching TRBD1. The CDR3 spans 13 residues. V lost 4 bases, J lost 6 bases, and 8 bases stayed unmatched. CDR1 is SQVTM and CDR2 is ANQGSEA in the germline V gene. CDR3 DNA: TGCAGCGTTGGTCGCAGGGGGCTCAGCGAGCAGTACTTC. Protein sequence: CSVGRRGLSEQYF.

Only one count was recorded for this clone. The J gene is TRBJ2-3, the V gene TRBV7-9; the match to TRBD2 covers 12 bases. The trim removed 5 bases at V and 7 bases at J, leaving 4 bases unmatched. The CDR3 is 14 amino acids. Germline V gene sequence: CDR1 SEHNR, CDR2 FQNEAQ (reference sequence). The CDR3 DNA is TGTGCCAGCAGCCGGACTAGCGGGATAAATACGCAGTATTTT. It is translated as CASSRTSGINTQYF.